Shown below are 30 T cell receptor beta chains from a single sample sequenced in a study of T cell repertoires in cytomegalovirus infection. One entry per CDR3 protein results from TCRdb running MiXCR on the reads. The table lists roughly 990,000 distinct CDR3 sequences, around 32% of them singletons. What these receptors recognize is not known. The sample here was cultured CD8+ T cells from PBMCs, taken from culture after CMV antigen stimulation. Source of these receptors: a human donor in good health (CMV status not recorded). Some clones in this sample may be carry-over from other donors' samples.

CDR3: CASSEDRVRSYEQYV. The CDR3 DNA reads TGTGCCAGCAGTGAGGACAGGGTAAGGTCCTACGAGCAGTACGTC. The chain uses TRBV2 and TRBJ2-7, with 8 bases matching TRBD1. This CDR3 is 15 amino acids long. V lost 3 bases to trimming and J lost 1 base; unmatched junction nucleotides: 5. Germline CDR1 reads SNHLY; CDR2 reads FYNNEI.

V gene TRBV10-1 combines with J gene TRBJ2-1; a weak D match, TRBD1 (5 bases). CDR1 WNHNN and CDR2 SYGVQD come from the germline V gene (reference sequence). Trimming stripped 4 bases from V and 8 bases from J, with 12 bases between. The CDR3 spans 13 residues. The CDR3 is CASSGKGLDEQFF. The CDR3 region has the DNA TGCGCCAGCAGTGGAAAGGGGCTGGATGAGCAGTTCTTC.

V usage is TRBV7-9 and J usage is TRBJ1-5; 10 positions match TRBD1. V shed 7 bases, J shed 5 bases, and the junction held 2 bases outside the gene matches. The CDR3 is 13 residues long. Germline CDR1 is SEHNR and CDR2 is FQNEAQ (reference sequence). The CDR3 spells CASTGQGDQPQHF. Here the CDR3 DNA reads TGTGCCAGCACTGGACAGGGGGATCAGCCCCAGCATTTT.

This clonotype was seen only a few times. This rearrangement joins TRBV4-1 to TRBJ2-7; D is perhaps TRBD1 (6 bases). The CDR3 is 15 residues long. From germline, CDR1 is MGHRA and CDR2 YSYEKL. Trimming stripped 0 bases from V and 3 bases from J, with 12 bases between. CDR3 bases: TGCGCCAGCAGCCAAGATGGTCAGGGGAGCTACGAGCAGTACGTC. It codes for CASSQDGQGSYEQYV.

This clonotype appeared a few times. This chain connects TRBV28 to TRBJ1-5, with D tentatively TRBD1 (5 bases). Trimming pared 1 base from V and 1 base from J, leaving 14 bases between. This CDR3 has 17 residues. Germline CDR1 is MDHEN and CDR2 is SYDVKM. The CDR3 DNA is TGTGCCAGCAGTTTATACGCGGGGACGGGCAGCAATCAGCCCCAGCATTTT. This codes for CASSLYAGTGSNQPQHF.

This clonotype was found many times. The V and J genes are TRBV12-3 or TRBV12-4 and TRBJ2-2, with D perhaps matching TRBD2 (5 bases). V shed 3 bases and J shed 2 bases, with 7 bases lying between them. The length of the CDR3 is 14 residues. The CDR3 region has the DNA TGTGCCAGCAGTTTCGGGATTAACACCGGGGAGCTGTTTTTT. Amino acids: CASSFGINTGELFF.

The rearrangement uses TRBV10-3 and TRBJ2-1; TRBD2 is a possible D gene (5 bases). Germline CDR1 reads ENHRY; CDR2 reads SYGVKD. The CDR3 runs to 13 residues. V lost 3 bases, J lost 8 bases, and 11 bases lay in between. The CDR3 nucleotides are TGTGCCATCAGTGACCCGGGGTTCGATGAGCAGTTCTTC. It encodes CAISDPGFDEQFF.

The chain recombines TRBV7-9 with TRBJ1-2; D unresolved. Germline CDR1 is SEHNR and CDR2 is FQNEAQ (reference sequence). The CDR3 has 17 amino acids. Trimming removed 4 bases from V and 2 bases from J, with 20 bases in between. CDR3 loop: CASSSVAAGSWNYGYTF. The CDR3 nucleotides read TGTGCCAGCAGCTCTGTGGCCGCGGGGTCGTGGAACTATGGCTACACCTTC.

This clonotype turned up a few times. The chain combines TRBV6-1 with TRBJ2-6; D is uncertain. Trimming removed 6 bases from V and 0 bases from J, with 9 bases in between. The CDR3 is 15 amino acids. Germline V gene data show CDR1 as MNHNS and CDR2 as SASEGT. The CDR3 protein is CASRTSSSGANVLTF. The CDR3 region has the DNA TGTGCCAGCAGAACCTCCAGCTCTGGGGCCAACGTCCTGACTTTC.

The chain couples TRBV10-3 to TRBJ2-1; D is perhaps TRBD1 or TRBD2 (5 bases each). This CDR3 region has 15 residues. Germline V gene sequence: CDR1 ENHRY, CDR2 SYGVKD. Trimming took off 9 bases at V and 4 bases at J, with 19 bases between the two ends. The CDR3, as DNA: TGTGCCATTTCCCCTCGCACCGAGGGGTACAATGAGCAGTTCTTC. As protein: CAISPRTEGYNEQFF.

This clonotype was observed many times. The genes are TRBV6-1 and TRBJ2-1; D is perhaps TRBD1 (6 bases). Trimming cost V 1 base and J 2 bases, with 12 bases left between them. Germline CDR1 MNHNS, CDR2 SASEGT. CDR3 length: 16 residues. In DNA form, the CDR3 reads TGTGCCAGCAGTGAAGTGTGGACAGCGCCCTACAATGAGCAGTTCTTC. Translated: CASSEVWTAPYNEQFF.

This clonotype came up a few times. CDR3 sequence (DNA): TGTGCCAGCAGCTTAGGGGGGGGGCGCATAGATACGCAGTATTTT. This gives the protein CASSLGGGRIDTQYF. The chain carries TRBV7-2 and TRBJ2-3, with D perhaps matching TRBD2 (7 bases). Germline V gives CDR1 SGHTA, CDR2 FQGNSA. CDR3 length: 15 amino acids. The germline V and J ends were trimmed by 1 base and 5 bases, with 13 bases remaining between them. Complete variable domain (other parts from reference TRBV7-2 and TRBJ2-3): GAGVSQSPSNKVTEKGKDVELRCDPISGHTALYWYRQSLGQGLEFLIYFQGNSAPDKSGLPSDRFSAERTGGSVSTLTIQRTQQEDSAVYLCASSLGGGRIDTQYFGPGTRLTVL.

A few counts support this clonotype. The DNA of the CDR3 is TGTGCCAGTAGCTCCTGGGCTAGCGATATGGGCGGGGAGCTGTTTTTT. Its translation: CASSSWASDMGGELFF. The genes are TRBV12-3 or TRBV12-4 and TRBJ2-2; TRBD2 might be the D (6 bases). With 9 bases removed from V and 7 bases from J, the gap between germline ends came to 24 bases. This CDR3 has 16 residues.

This clonotype turned up a few times. CDR3 residues: CASSPTPGEYNEQFF. The CDR3 DNA reads TGTGCCAGCAGCCCCACCCCGGGGGAGTACAATGAGCAGTTCTTC. The chain links TRBV7-3 to TRBJ2-1; D is perhaps TRBD2 (6 bases). This CDR3 region has 15 residues. Germline CDR1 reads SGHTA; CDR2 reads FQGTGA. Trimming stripped 5 bases from V and 4 bases from J, with 15 bases between.

Turning to this clonotype: This may be a read error: a much more frequent sequence differs by one nucleotide. The DNA is left out, because the CDR3 cannot be placed on it with certainty; the CDR3 is given as TCRdb lists it. CDR3 protein: CASSWAPGTGDNERFF. The gene calls are TRBV7-6 and TRBJ2-1; the table's D call, TRBD1, was not checked against the DNA. Germline CDR1 SGHVS, CDR2 FNYEAQ. The CDR3 spans 16 amino acids, including both terminal residues.

At least ten counts were recorded for this clonotype. The CDR3 is CASSDRISLSGTQYF. The CDR3 nucleotides read TGTGCCAGCAGTGACAGAATTTCCTTAAGTGGGACCCAGTACTTC. The chain combines TRBV2 with TRBJ2-5; no definite D call. With 3 bases removed from V and 7 bases from J, the gap between germline ends came to 18 bases. Germline V gene lookup returns CDR1 SNHLY and CDR2 FYNNEI. The CDR3 runs 15 residues. Using reference TRBV2 and TRBJ2-5 for the parts outside the CDR3, the full variable domain is EPEVTQTPSHQVTQMGQEVILRCVPISNHLYFYWYRQILGQKVEFLVSFYNNEISEKSEIFDDQFSVERPDGSNFTLKIRSTKLEDSAMYFCASSDRISLSGTQYFGPGTRLLVL.

This chain links TRBV6-5 with TRBJ2-2, with D possibly matching TRBD1 (7 bases). The CDR3 runs 19 residues. V lost 5 bases, J lost 0 bases, and 22 bases lay in between. Germline V gene data show CDR1 as MNHEY and CDR2 as SVGAGI. CDR3: CASSPYPRGVSTNTGELFF. CDR3 DNA: TGTGCCAGCAGTCCCTATCCCAGGGGGGTCTCTACGAACACCGGGGAGCTGTTTTTT.

The genes are TRBV6-6 and TRBJ2-1; the D gene could be TRBD1 or TRBD2 (5 bases each). CDR3 length: 14 amino acids. Germline loops: CDR1 MNHNY, CDR2 SVGAGI (reference sequence). Trimming took off 5 bases at V and 3 bases at J, with 11 bases between the two ends. CDR3 bases: TGTGCCAGCAGTGGGGGACCTAACTACAATGAGCAGTTCTTC. Translation: CASSGGPNYNEQFF.

This clonotype was detected only a few times. The chain combines TRBV6-2 or TRBV6-3 with TRBJ2-3; the D gene is possibly TRBD1 (6 bases). The ends were cut back, 6 bases at V and 5 bases at J, with 12 bases in the middle. Germline V gene data show CDR1 as MNHEY and CDR2 as SVGEGT. This CDR3 spans 13 amino acids. CDR3 sequence: CASSAGAGDTQYF. Written as DNA, the CDR3 is TGTGCCAGCAGCGCAGGGGCCGGAGATACGCAGTATTTT.

The sample holds a few counts of this clonotype. This chain's CDR3 is CASSYSTGLDGYTF. CDR3 nucleotides: TGTGCCAGCAGTTACTCGACCGGGTTGGACGGCTACACCTTC. The V and J genes are TRBV6-5 and TRBJ1-2; D is ambiguous. Deletions cut 0 bases from V and 8 bases from J, with 13 bases between. The CDR3 runs to 14 residues. CDR1 MNHEY and CDR2 SVGAGI come from the germline V gene.

The CDR3 loop is CASSLTGIQETQYF. CDR3 DNA sequence: TGTGCCAGCAGCTTGACAGGAATCCAAGAGACCCAGTACTTC. The rearrangement links TRBV7-9 to TRBJ2-5; maybe TRBD1 (6 bases). Trimming removed 3 bases from V and 1 base from J, with 9 bases in between. The CDR3 extends over 14 amino acids. From germline, CDR1 is SEHNR and CDR2 FQNEAQ (reference sequence).

The rearrangement links TRBV28 to TRBJ2-1; D remains unclear. The CDR3 is made up of 12 amino acids. From germline, CDR1 is MDHEN and CDR2 SYDVKM. V lost 5 bases, J lost 6 bases, and 8 bases lay in between. CDR3 in DNA: TGTGCCAGCAGTCACCATGGCAATGAGCAGTTCTTC. It is translated as CASSHHGNEQFF.

In its sample, this clonotype was seen many times. The CDR3 DNA reads as TGTGCCAGCAGCTTACGGGCTAGCGGGGGGGTCTACAATGAGCAGTTCTTC. Translated: CASSLRASGGVYNEQFF. V gene TRBV7-6 combines with J gene TRBJ2-1; the match to TRBD2 covers 12 bases. V was pared by 2 bases and J by 3 bases, with 5 bases of the junction left unmatched. Germline V lookup: CDR1 SGHVS, CDR2 FNYEAQ. The CDR3 runs 17 residues.

The chain is built from TRBV9 and TRBJ2-1, with unresolved D. The CDR3 has 14 residues. Trimming cost V 0 bases and J 6 bases, with 10 bases left between them. Germline loops: CDR1 SGDLS, CDR2 YYNGEE. Here the CDR3 reads CASSVGDTPNEQFF. CDR3 sequence (DNA): TGTGCCAGCAGCGTAGGGGATACCCCCAATGAGCAGTTCTTC.

The rearrangement uses TRBV6-2 or TRBV6-3 and TRBJ2-1, with D perhaps matching TRBD2 (5 bases). Germline V CDR1 and CDR2: MNHEY, SVGEGT. The CDR3 contains 14 residues. Between the trimmed V and J ends, which lost 6 bases and 3 bases, there was a span of 12 bases. CDR3 bases: TGTGCCAGCAGCGGGGTAACGCGCTACAATGAGCAGTTCTTC. Translation gives CASSGVTRYNEQFF.

The rearrangement uses TRBV15 and TRBJ2-3; possible D gene TRBD2, 6 bases. Germline V gene lookup returns CDR1 LNHNV and CDR2 YYDKDF (reference sequence). The V end lost 5 bases, the J end lost 0 bases, and 15 bases lay between the germline ends. This CDR3 contains 16 residues. This CDR3 reads CATSGGTGVSTDTQYF. In nucleotides, the CDR3 is TGTGCCACCAGCGGAGGAACGGGGGTTAGCACAGATACGCAGTATTTT.

A few counts support this clonotype. The chain is built from TRBV9 and TRBJ2-7; 7 bases match TRBD2. Losses at the gene ends were 1 base for V and 3 bases for J; bases not matched to a gene: 10. Germline V lookup: CDR1 SGDLS, CDR2 YYNGEE. The CDR3 totals 16 residues. The CDR3 is CASSVRPSGAFYEQYF. The DNA for the CDR3 is TGTGCCAGCAGCGTAAGACCCAGCGGGGCCTTCTACGAGCAGTACTTC.

This chain connects TRBV6-2 or TRBV6-3 to TRBJ2-7; D remains unclear. Trimming removed 6 bases at V and 2 bases at J, with 14 bases between. CDR1 MNHEY and CDR2 SVGEGT come from the germline V gene. CDR3 length equals 14 residues. For the CDR3, the DNA is TGTGCCAGCAGGGACCTCGGATGGCCCTACGAGCAGTACGTC. Its translation is CASRDLGWPYEQYV.

At least ten counts were recorded for this clonotype. The chain is built from TRBV12-3 or TRBV12-4 and TRBJ2-7; 10 bases line up with TRBD1. V shed 5 bases and J 5 bases; nucleotides not matched to a gene: 6. The CDR3 contains 14 residues. The CDR3 region has the DNA TGTGCCAGCAGTCCCGGGACAGGGGCCCACGAGCAGTACTTC. This codes for CASSPGTGAHEQYF.

Written as DNA, the CDR3 is TGCAGTGCTAGAGATCTAGAATTGGGGGAAAATGAAAAACTGTTTTTT. It encodes CSARDLELGENEKLFF. This sequence joins TRBV20-1 and TRBJ1-4; tentatively, D is TRBD1 (5 bases). V shed 0 bases and J shed 5 bases, with 16 bases lying between them. This CDR3 spans 16 amino acids. Germline V lookup: CDR1 DFQATT, CDR2 SNEGSKA (reference sequence).